The next 2 T cell receptor beta chains were all read from a single sample in a study of siplizumab effects on memory and regulatory T cells. Measured with immunoSEQ multiplex PCR; TCRdb has only the in-frame clones, and not every one. The table lists some 81,000 clones, 95% of them singletons. The sequenced material came from CD8+ T cells sorted from blood. These receptors were collected from a human donor in good health.

The rearrangement joins TRBV2 to TRBJ2-3; TRBD2 matches at 7 bases. Trimming took 0 bases from V and 1 from J; bases not matched to a gene: 7. The CDR3 spans 17 residues. Germline V gives CDR1 SNHLY, CDR2 FYNNEI. CDR3 in amino acids: CASSEALPAGGTDTQYF. CDR3 DNA: TGTGCCAGCAGTGAAGCGCTTCCGGCGGGGGGCACAGATACGCAGTATTTT.

The chain carries TRBV4-1 and TRBJ1-1; TRBD1 aligns across 8 bases. J gave up 4 bases and V 1 base, and 5 bases lay outside the gene matches. Germline V gene data show CDR1 as MGHRA and CDR2 as YSYEKL. The CDR3 has 15 amino acids. The CDR3 loop is CASSQVYQGATEAFF. CDR3 in DNA: TGCGCCAGCAGCCAAGTATATCAGGGGGCCACTGAAGCTTTCTTT.